A single sample gave rise to the 32 T cell receptor beta chains below, sequenced in a study of memory CD4+ T cells and cytomegalovirus serostatus. The sort gate was single viable CD3+CD4+CD8-CD45RO+ cells for memory CD4+ T cells. The table came from immunoSEQ multiplex PCR; TCRdb's copy has only in-frame clones and leaves some out. Here the sample spans 60,000 to 70,000 clones, around 80% being singletons. The sequenced sample consisted of memory CD4+ T cells from blood. These receptors originate from an adult in good health and CMV-seronegative. Some clones in this sample may be carry-over from other donors' samples.

This clone appeared a few times. Other nucleotide sequences in the sample specify the same CDR3. The rearrangement joins TRBV5-1 to TRBJ2-3; D is unresolved. Trimming left V 0 bases short and J 0 bases short, with 2 bases between. This CDR3 spans 13 amino acids. Germline V gene lookup returns CDR1 SGHRS and CDR2 YFSETQ. This CDR3 reads CASSLGSTDTQYF. The CDR3, as DNA: TGCGCCAGCAGCTTGGGGAGCACAGATACGCAGTATTTT.

The chain couples TRBV7-3 to TRBJ2-5; D not resolved. This CDR3 is 16 amino acids long. Looked up from germline, CDR1 is SGHTA and CDR2 is FQGTGA. Between the trimmed V and J ends, which lost 5 bases and 2 bases, there was a span of 18 bases. The CDR3 spells CASSDNSFGSQETQYF. CDR3 nucleotides: TGTGCCAGCAGCGACAACTCTTTTGGCAGTCAAGAGACCCAGTACTTC.

V is TRBV5-1 and J is TRBJ1-1; 8 bases align to TRBD1. CDR3 size: 14 residues. Germline assignment: CDR1 SGHRS and CDR2 YFSETQ. The J segment lost 4 bases and the V segment lost 3 bases, leaving 5 bases of the junction unmatched. Here the CDR3 reads CASSSGQGGTEAFF. CDR3 DNA sequence: TGCGCCAGCAGCTCAGGACAGGGCGGCACTGAAGCTTTCTTT. The full variable domain, completed using reference TRBV5-1 and TRBJ1-1, is KAGVTQTPRYLIKTRGQQVTLSCSPISGHRSVSWYQQTPGQGLQFLFEYFSETQRNKGNFPGRFSGRQFSNSRSEMNVSTLELGDSALYLCASSSGQGGTEAFFGQGTRLTVV.

The rearrangement uses TRBV11-3 and TRBJ2-7, with D perhaps assigned TRBD1 or TRBD2 (6 bases each). The V and J ends lost 5 bases and 4 bases respectively, with 18 bases between them. Germline CDR1 and CDR2: SGHNT and YENEEA. This CDR3 spans 15 amino acids. The CDR3 sequence is CASSKGTGAGYEQYF. CDR3 nucleotides: TGTGCCAGCAGCAAAGGTACGGGGGCTGGATACGAGCAGTACTTC.

This chain links TRBV20-1 with TRBJ1-1; no firm D call. Trimming took off 5 bases at V and 0 bases at J, with 4 bases between the two ends. The CDR3 extends over 11 amino acids. The V gene's germline CDR1 is DFQATT and CDR2 SNEGSKA (reference sequence). The CDR3 DNA reads TGCAGTGCTCACCTGAACACTGAAGCTTTCTTT. Translated: CSAHLNTEAFF.

This chain uses TRBV18 with TRBJ1-5, with TRBD1 matching over 7 bases. CDR1 KGHSH and CDR2 LQKENI come from the germline V gene. The CDR3 totals 16 residues. V lost 6 bases to trimming and J lost 2 bases; unmatched junction nucleotides: 10. The CDR3 DNA is TGTGCCAGCTCCCCTCCAGGGGGGACGGGCAATCAGCCCCAGCATTTT. Residues: CASSPPGGTGNQPQHF.

V usage is TRBV4-1 and J usage is TRBJ2-3, with 7 bases fitting TRBD1. The CDR3 contains 15 residues. Trimming cost V 4 bases and J 1 base; bases outside gene matches: 5. From germline, CDR1 is MGHRA and CDR2 YSYEKL. CDR3 loop: CASSLDREGTDTQYF. The DNA of the CDR3 is TGCGCCAGCAGCCTCGACAGGGAAGGCACAGATACGCAGTATTTT.

The chain uses TRBV9 and TRBJ2-1; D may be TRBD2 (6 bases). The CDR3 is made up of 19 amino acids. Trimming removed 0 bases from V and 0 bases from J, with 19 bases in between. CDR1 SGDLS and CDR2 YYNGEE come from the germline V gene. The CDR3: CASSVDRRGVAASYNEQFF. The CDR3, as DNA: TGTGCCAGCAGCGTAGATCGGCGTGGGGTAGCGGCCTCCTACAATGAGCAGTTCTTC. The full variable domain, rest sourced from reference TRBV9 and TRBJ2-1, is DSGVTQTPKHLITATGQRVTLRCSPRSGDLSVYWYQQSLDQGLQFLIQYYNGEERAKGNILERFSAQQFPDLHSELNLSSLELGDSALYFCASSVDRRGVAASYNEQFFGPGTRLTVL.

The CDR3 DNA follows: TGTGCCTGGAGCGGCCGACCCTACAGCGGGATGAACACCGGGGAGCTGTTTTTT. Translating it yields CAWSGRPYSGMNTGELFF. The chain has TRBV30 and TRBJ2-2; 7 nucleotides match TRBD2. The CDR3 runs 18 residues. The germline gives CDR1 GTSNPN, CDR2 SVGIG (reference sequence). V was clipped by 3 bases and J by 1 base; unmatched bases: 14.

The genes are TRBV28 and TRBJ2-7; D possibly matches TRBD1 or TRBD2 (6 bases each). The germline V gene encodes CDR1 MDHEN and CDR2 SYDVKM. This CDR3 has 16 residues. Trimming shortened V by 6 bases and J by 1 base, and 19 bases separated the two germline ends. The CDR3 sequence: CASRIGWGARSYEQYF. CDR3 sequence (DNA): TGTGCCAGCAGGATAGGCTGGGGGGCTAGGTCCTACGAGCAGTACTTC.

The J gene is TRBJ1-2, the V gene TRBV25-1, with 10 bases identical to TRBD1. Germline CDR1 is MGHDK and CDR2 is SYGVNS. The CDR3 has 14 amino acids. Trimming cost V 5 bases and J 2 bases; bases outside gene matches: 2. The CDR3 DNA follows: TGTGCCAGCAGTCTGGGACAGGGGAACTATGGCTACACCTTC. This codes for CASSLGQGNYGYTF.

This clone has only a few counts. The chain couples TRBV7-9 to TRBJ2-7, with D unclear. Trimming stripped 1 base from V and 1 base from J, with 8 bases between. The CDR3 is 14 amino acids. Germline loops: CDR1 SEHNR, CDR2 FQNEAQ (reference sequence). Here the CDR3 reads CASSLDSSSYEQYF. The CDR3 DNA follows: TGTGCCAGCAGCTTAGATTCTAGTTCCTACGAGCAGTACTTC.

This clone appeared once. V usage is TRBV7-8 and J usage is TRBJ2-6; D not certain. CDR1 and CDR2 (germline): SGHVS, FQNEAQ. V lost 1 base, J lost 1 base, and 2 bases lay in between. The length of the CDR3 is 14 residues. CDR3 region: CASSLVSGANVLTF. Here the CDR3 DNA reads TGTGCCAGCAGCTTAGTATCTGGGGCCAACGTCCTGACTTTC.

This clone was counted once. The chain carries TRBV28 and TRBJ1-3; TRBD1 aligns across 9 bases. The CDR3 spans 17 residues. V lost 6 bases, J lost 1 base, and 10 bases stayed unmatched. Looked up from germline, CDR1 is MDHEN and CDR2 is SYDVKM. CDR3 protein: CASSNGDRVRSGNTIYF. In nucleotides, the CDR3 is TGTGCCAGCAGCAATGGGGACAGGGTGAGGTCTGGAAACACCATATATTTT. Filled out from reference TRBV28 and TRBJ1-3, the complete variable domain reads DVKVTQSSRYLVKRTGEKVFLECVQDMDHENMFWYRQDPGLGLRLIYFSYDVKMKEKGDIPEGYSVSREKKERFSLILESASTNQTSMYLCASSNGDRVRSGNTIYFGEGSWLTVV.

The chain recombines TRBV6-6 with TRBJ1-2; the match to TRBD1 covers 8 bases. J lost 5 bases, V lost 5 bases, and 4 bases had no gene match. Germline V gene lookup returns CDR1 MNHNY and CDR2 SVGAGI (reference sequence). This CDR3 region has 13 residues. The CDR3 here is CASSQRTGYGYTF. CDR3 coding DNA: TGTGCCAGCAGTCAACGGACAGGGTATGGCTACACCTTC.

J is TRBJ1-5 and V is TRBV15; tentatively, D is TRBD1 (5 bases). The CDR3 consists of 16 residues. The germline V gene encodes CDR1 LNHNV and CDR2 YYDKDF (reference sequence). The V and J ends lost 3 bases and 0 bases respectively, with 12 bases between them. The CDR3 is CATSSKGEYSNQPQHF. Here the CDR3 DNA reads TGTGCCACCAGCAGTAAAGGGGAGTATAGCAATCAGCCCCAGCATTTT.

This chain connects TRBV5-4 to TRBJ2-2; D possibly corresponds to TRBD2 (5 bases). Trimming pared 6 bases from V and 7 bases from J, leaving 13 bases between. CDR1 and CDR2 from the germline V gene are SGHNT and YYREEE (reference sequence). CDR3 size: 13 residues. The DNA for the CDR3 is TGTGCCAGCACCCTGAATCGGGGCGGGGAGCTGTTTTTT. As protein: CASTLNRGGELFF.

This rearrangement joins TRBV10-3 to TRBJ1-1; possibly TRBD1 for D (5 bases). The V end was cut by 8 bases, the J end by 1 base, with 11 bases between. CDR3 length equals 13 residues. Germline assignment: CDR1 ENHRY and CDR2 SYGVKD. Written as DNA, the CDR3 is TGTGCCATCCAAGAACAGGCGAACACTGAAGCTTTCTTT. Translated: CAIQEQANTEAFF.

V and J are TRBV11-2 and TRBJ2-6, with D uncertain. The CDR3 has 14 residues. V was trimmed by 6 bases and J by 0 bases, leaving 6 bases between them. CDR1 and CDR2 from the germline V gene are SGHAT and FQNNGV. The CDR3 DNA follows: TGTGCCAGCAGACAGCTCTCTGGGGCCAACGTCCTGACTTTC. Translated, it gives CASRQLSGANVLTF.

Remarks on this clone: Other nucleotide sequences from this sample produce the same CDR3. CDR3: CASSLSKGRSTDTQYF. The CDR3 DNA sequence: TGTGCCAGCAGTTTATCTAAGGGTAGGAGCACAGATACGCAGTATTTT. The chain carries TRBV27 and TRBJ2-3; D is undetermined. CDR1 is MNHEY and CDR2 is SMNVEV in the germline V gene (reference sequence). The CDR3 covers 16 residues. Trimming removed 0 bases at V and 0 bases at J, with 10 bases between.

This clone was detected once. The gene calls are TRBV7-9 and TRBJ2-3; D gene unclear. Germline CDR1 is SEHNR and CDR2 is FQNEAQ (reference sequence). The CDR3 consists of 14 residues. Trimming shortened V by 3 bases and J by 2 bases, and 9 bases separated the two germline ends. The CDR3 DNA reads as TGTGCCAGCAGCTTCCGGTCGACCACAGATACGCAGTATTTT. It is translated as CASSFRSTTDTQYF.

This rearrangement joins TRBV10-1 to TRBJ2-3; 7 bases align to TRBD2. Looked up from germline, CDR1 is WNHNN and CDR2 is SYGVQD (reference sequence). The CDR3 length is 15 residues. V was clipped by 7 bases and J by 2 bases; unmatched bases: 9. Written as DNA, the CDR3 is TGCGCCAGCAAGACTAGCTCGGAGGCCACAGATACGCAGTATTTT. It codes for CASKTSSEATDTQYF.

This sequence joins TRBV28 and TRBJ2-7; 9 bases align to TRBD1. This CDR3 comprises 15 residues. Germline trimming cut 5 bases from V and 6 bases from J; bases unmatched to any gene: 11. Germline V gene lookup returns CDR1 MDHEN and CDR2 SYDVKM. The CDR3 DNA reads as TGTGCCAGCAGTAGATCCGGGACAGGGAACGGCGAGCAGTACTTC. Protein: CASSRSGTGNGEQYF.

This chain joins TRBV19 and TRBJ1-1; TRBD1 might be the D (5 bases). The CDR3 is 15 amino acids. CDR1 and CDR2 (germline): LNHDA, SQIVND (reference sequence). Deletions cut 4 bases from V and 4 bases from J, with 16 bases between. Here the CDR3 reads CASSRRSHQGTEAFF. The CDR3 DNA is TGTGCCAGTAGTAGAAGGAGTCACCAGGGCACTGAAGCTTTCTTT.

This chain joins TRBV4-2 and TRBJ1-3; D remains unclear. The germline V gene has CDR1 LGHNA and CDR2 YNFKEQ. The germline V and J ends were trimmed by 0 bases and 0 bases, with 6 bases remaining between them. CDR3 length: 15 amino acids. CDR3 region: CASSQDVSSGNTIYF. CDR3 nucleotide sequence: TGTGCCAGCAGCCAAGATGTGAGCTCTGGAAACACCATATATTTT.

Of note for this clone: This same CDR3 is encoded by further DNA sequences in the sample. The chain uses TRBV6-5 and TRBJ2-1, with a possible D match to TRBD2 (6 bases). This CDR3 comprises 15 residues. Trimming stripped 0 bases from V and 3 bases from J, with 9 bases between. The germline V gene has CDR1 MNHEY and CDR2 SVGAGI. CDR3 DNA: TGTGCCAGCAGTTACTCGCCGGAGGGCTACAATGAGCAGTTCTTC. Protein: CASSYSPEGYNEQFF.

CDR3 in DNA: TGTGCCAGCAGCGGGAGCTCTGGGGCCAACGTCCTGACTTTC. It translates to CASSGSSGANVLTF. The chain couples TRBV6-5 to TRBJ2-6, with D possibly matching TRBD2 (6 bases). The CDR3 length is 14 residues. The V end lost 6 bases, the J end lost 0 bases, and 6 bases lay between the germline ends. Germline assignment: CDR1 MNHEY and CDR2 SVGAGI.

The chain is built from TRBV5-1 and TRBJ2-1; TRBD1 is a possible D gene (5 bases). The length of the CDR3 is 14 residues. CDR1 is SGHRS, CDR2 YFSETQ, per germline. Trimming shortened V by 2 bases and J by 5 bases, and 11 bases separated the two germline ends. The DNA for the CDR3 is TGCGCCAGCAGCTTCCAGGGATCGAACAATGAGCAGTTCTTC. Amino acids: CASSFQGSNNEQFF.

J is TRBJ2-2 and V is TRBV7-2; 7 bases align to TRBD1. V shed 5 bases and J 5 bases; nucleotides not matched to a gene: 11. The CDR3 covers 16 residues. The germline gives CDR1 SGHTA, CDR2 FQGNSA. The CDR3 here is CASSPLGQVVTGELFF. The CDR3 coding sequence is TGTGCCAGCAGCCCTCTTGGACAGGTCGTGACCGGGGAGCTGTTTTTT.

The V gene is TRBV9, the J gene TRBJ1-5; TRBD1 aligns across 7 bases. CDR1 is SGDLS and CDR2 is YYNGEE in the germline V gene. After removal of 3 bases from V and 0 bases from J, the junction contained 9 bases not matched to a gene. The length of the CDR3 is 17 residues. The CDR3 DNA reads as TGTGCCAGCAGCGGACAGGGCGCAGGTTATAGCAATCAGCCCCAGCATTTT. It is translated as CASSGQGAGYSNQPQHF.

The chain couples TRBV7-2 to TRBJ2-7; D unclear. The V and J ends lost 2 bases and 1 base respectively, with 21 bases between them. CDR3 length: 18 residues. CDR1 is SGHTA and CDR2 is FQGNSA in the germline V gene. For the CDR3, the DNA is TGTGCCAGCAGCTTACCCTTAGACACACTTGAATTTTCCTACGAGCAGTACTTC. Residues: CASSLPLDTLEFSYEQYF.

The chain recombines TRBV6-5 with TRBJ1-1; no definite D call. V was clipped by 6 bases and J by 0 bases, with 11 bases between them. This CDR3 is 14 amino acids long. Germline V gene lookup returns CDR1 MNHEY and CDR2 SVGAGI. CDR3 nucleotides: TGTGCCAGCAGGTACAGCCTCATGAACACTGAAGCTTTCTTT. Its translation is CASRYSLMNTEAFF.